These T cell receptor beta chains were read from a single sample in a study of blood T cell repertoires in COVID-19. TCRdb's copy holds only in-frame clones and misses some; the assay was immunoSEQ multiplex PCR. In the table there are about 120,000 clones, approximately 87% of which are singletons. Sample: peripheral blood. The receptors stem from a woman aged 45-59 years with acute or convalescent COVID-19. The CDR3 runs from the conserved cysteine through the conserved F or W. D genes are given only for firm matches. Where a row states a size, it is once, few, many or the class of an expanded clone; other rows omit it.

d_call	v_call	clone_size	j_call	cdr3_nt	cdr3_aa
-	TRBV2	-	TRBJ2-5	TGTGCCAGTAGACGAGGTACCCAAGAGACCCAGTACTTC	CASRRGTQETQYF
-	TRBV6-5	few	TRBJ1-3	TGTGCCAGCAGTTACTCGAAGGGGCCAGGAAACACCATATATTTT	CASSYSKGPGNTIYF
-	TRBV18	-	TRBJ1-2	TGTGCCAGCTCACGTACGGACTATGGCTACACCTTC	CASSRTDYGYTF
-	TRBV24-1	-	TRBJ1-1	TGTGCCACCAGTGACGCTTCGGACAATTACTCTGAAGCTTTCTTT	CATSDASDNYSEAFF
TRBD2	TRBV5-4	-	TRBJ2-1	TGTGCCAGCAGCTTGGACCCCCAGCGGGGTAGCTCCTACAATGAGCAGTTCTTC	CASSLDPQRGSSYNEQFF
-	TRBV11-2	-	TRBJ2-5	TGTGCCAGCAGCCCCCTGACGGGAGAGGAGACCCAGTACTTC	CASSPLTGEETQYF
TRBD1	TRBV24-1	-	TRBJ2-3	TGTGCCACCAGTGCTAGAGGACAGGGCCCTAGCACAGATACGCAGTATTTT	CATSARGQGPSTDTQYF
-	TRBV5-1	-	TRBJ1-1	TGCGCCAGCAGCTTGGCAGGGGCGGGCACTGAAGCTTTCTTT	CASSLAGAGTEAFF
TRBD2	TRBV6-5	-	TRBJ2-5	TGTGCCAGCAGTTGGGTCGGGGGGGCCGAGGAGACCCAGTACTTC	CASSWVGGAEETQYF
-	TRBV19	-	TRBJ1-4	TGTGCCAGTAGTCCAGACGGGACAACTAATGAAAAACTGTTTTTT	CASSPDGTTNEKLFF
TRBD2	TRBV5-4	-	TRBJ2-7	TGTGCCAGCAGCTTGGAACTAGCGGGGGGGCAGCACGAGCAGTACTTC	CASSLELAGGQHEQYF
-	TRBV7-2	once	TRBJ1-4	TGTGCCAGCAGCTTAGACGCCTCGGGGGAAAAACTGTTTTTT	CASSLDASGEKLFF
TRBD1	TRBV24-1	once	TRBJ2-5	TGTGCCACCAGTGATCCTGGACAGGGCCCAGAGACCCAGTACTTC	CATSDPGQGPETQYF
TRBD2	TRBV11-3	-	TRBJ2-5	TGTGCCAGCAGCTTAGAGGGGGGGCAAGAGACCCAGTACTTC	CASSLEGGQETQYF
TRBD1	TRBV7-2	-	TRBJ1-3	TGTGCCAGCAGCTTTGCCGGGACAGGGTATTTAAACACCATATATTTT	CASSFAGTGYLNTIYF
-	TRBV5-1	-	TRBJ2-5	TGCGCCAGCAGCTTGGCCCTACAGGGCCAAGAGACCCAGTACTTC	CASSLALQGQETQYF
TRBD2	TRBV2	once	TRBJ2-2	TGTGCCAGCAGTGAAGGGACTAGCGGGCACACCGGGGAGCTGTTTTTT	CASSEGTSGHTGELFF
TRBD2	TRBV24-1	-	TRBJ2-3	TGTGCCACCCCCTCGCGGGGGAAAGTCGGCGCGGGACTTTTGGGGGGCACAGATACGCAGTATTTT	CATPSRGKVGAGLLGGTDTQYF
-	TRBV5-5	-	TRBJ1-5	TGTGCCAGCAGCTTGTCCGTCGGTAGCAATCAGCCCCAGCATTTT	CASSLSVGSNQPQHF
TRBD2	TRBV5-1	-	TRBJ2-1	TGCGCCAGCAGTCCCGGGACTAGCGGGAGGAGCTCCTACAATGAGCAGTTCTTC	CASSPGTSGRSSYNEQFF
TRBD1	TRBV18	-	TRBJ2-7	TGTGCCAGCTCACCACCGGGGGGGGACAGGGGCTTCTACGAGCAGTACTTC	CASSPPGGDRGFYEQYF
TRBD1	TRBV27	-	TRBJ1-1	TGTGCCAGCAACCAGGGACAGGGTGGGACTGAAGCTTTCTTT	CASNQGQGGTEAFF
-	TRBV6-1	-	TRBJ1-2	TGTGCCAGCAGTGAGGAGGTGTCGTATGGCTACACCTTC	CASSEEVSYGYTF
-	TRBV18	-	TRBJ2-1	TGTGCCAGCCTTTACGCGGGGACGGGCTCCTACAATGAGCAGTTCTTC	CASLYAGTGSYNEQFF
TRBD1	TRBV5-1	-	TRBJ2-3	TGCGCCAGCAGCTCGGGACAGAGCACAGATACGCAGTATTTT	CASSSGQSTDTQYF
-	TRBV7-2	once	TRBJ1-1	TGTGCCAGCAGCCTCCGGACATACGGCACTGAAGCTTTCTTT	CASSLRTYGTEAFF
-	TRBV10-3	-	TRBJ2-7	TGTGCCATCAGTGAGTCTGGCGGCAGCTCCTACGAGCAGTACTTC	CAISESGGSSYEQYF
-	TRBV30	few	TRBJ1-2	TGTGCCTGGAGTACAGGGACATACGGACCCATAAAGGGCTACACCTTC	CAWSTGTYGPIKGYTF
-	TRBV7-2	-	TRBJ1-3	TGTGCCAGCAGCTTGACACCAAGCTCTGGAAACACCATATATTTT	CASSLTPSSGNTIYF
TRBD1	TRBV5-1	-	TRBJ2-1	TGCGCCAGCAGCGCGACAGGGGTCCTCACCTACAATGAGCAGTTCTTC	CASSATGVLTYNEQFF
TRBD2	TRBV10-3	-	TRBJ2-5	TGTGCCATCAGTGGGCTAGCGGGGACGGAACAAGAGACCCAGTACTTC	CAISGLAGTEQETQYF
TRBD1	TRBV19	-	TRBJ1-2	TGTGCCAGTAGGGAAGGACAGGTCTATGGCTACACCTTC	CASREGQVYGYTF
TRBD1	TRBV29-1	-	TRBJ1-2	TGCAGTGCCATAGTTCAGGGGGCGTCTGGCTACACCTTC	CSAIVQGASGYTF
TRBD2	TRBV5-4	once	TRBJ2-1	TGTGCCAGCAGCTTGTGGCTAGCGGGAGGCTACAATGAGCAGTTCTTC	CASSLWLAGGYNEQFF
TRBD2	TRBV10-3	-	TRBJ2-5	TGTGCCATCAGTCTAGCGGGAGGGGGCCAAGAGACCCAGTACTTC	CAISLAGGGQETQYF
-	TRBV19	-	TRBJ1-5	TGTGCCAGTAGTATGCGGAACAATCAGCCCCAGCATTTT	CASSMRNNQPQHF
-	TRBV27	-	TRBJ1-4	TGTGCCAGCAGGGCAGTGAAAATGAATGAAAAACTGTTTTTT	CASRAVKMNEKLFF
-	TRBV6-5	-	TRBJ2-3	TGTGCCAGCAGAACGGGAAGAGATACGCAGTATTTT	CASRTGRDTQYF
TRBD1	TRBV3-1/TRBV3-2	-	TRBJ1-4	TGTGCCAGCAGCCCGGGGACAGGAAATGAAAAACTGTTTTTT	CASSPGTGNEKLFF
TRBD1	TRBV10-3	-	TRBJ1-1	TGTGCCATCAGCCAAGGGGGCGAAAACACTGAAGCTTTCTTT	CAISQGGENTEAFF
-	TRBV10-2	-	TRBJ1-1	TGCGCCAGCTCCCCGACAGCTACTGAAGCTTTCTTT	CASSPTATEAFF
TRBD1	TRBV12-3/TRBV12-4	-	TRBJ1-2	TGTGCCAGCAGTCGTACAGGGGCATATGGCTACACCTTC	CASSRTGAYGYTF
-	TRBV7-9	once	TRBJ1-1	TGTGCCAGCAGCTTAGGCGCCAACGGACAGGAAGCTTTCTTT	CASSLGANGQEAFF
-	TRBV19	-	TRBJ1-1	TGTGCCAGTAGTGTGGAGAGCCCTAACACTGAAGCTTTCTTT	CASSVESPNTEAFF
-	TRBV3-1/TRBV3-2	-	TRBJ2-1	TGTGCCAGCAGCCGCCCCGGTAATGAGCAGTTCTTC	CASSRPGNEQFF
TRBD1	TRBV12-5	-	TRBJ1-5	TGTGCTAGTGGGGCGGGACAGGGGGAAAATCAGCCCCAGCATTTT	CASGAGQGENQPQHF
-	TRBV19	-	TRBJ2-1	TGTGCCAGTAGTATAGTGTCAGGGGTTAGTTCCTACAATGAGCAGTTCTTC	CASSIVSGVSSYNEQFF
-	TRBV6-6	-	TRBJ2-5	TGTGCCAGCAGGGGTAGCGGAGGAGGGGAGACCCAGTACTTC	CASRGSGGGETQYF
TRBD1	TRBV7-2	-	TRBJ1-2	TGTGCCAGCAGCTTAGCTGACCGGACAGGCCGGGATGGCTACACCTTC	CASSLADRTGRDGYTF
-	TRBV5-5	-	TRBJ2-3	TGTGCCAGCAGCTTCACTACTTTATTAGATACGCAGTATTTT	CASSFTTLLDTQYF
TRBD1	TRBV7-2	-	TRBJ1-6	TGTGCCAGCAGCTCAAGGGGGGACAGTTTCTCACCCCTCCACTTT	CASSSRGDSFSPLHF
TRBD2	TRBV7-2	few	TRBJ2-1	TGTGCCAGCAAACCCGGGACTAGCGGGGACAATGAGCAGTTCTTC	CASKPGTSGDNEQFF
TRBD1	TRBV19	-	TRBJ2-7	TGTGCCAGTAGTATAGTGGGACAGGGGGCATACGAGCAGTACTTC	CASSIVGQGAYEQYF